These T cell receptor beta chains were read from a single sample in a study of OX40 agonist ivuxolimab in advanced cancers. Only in-frame clones appear in the TCRdb table, and some are missing; sequencing was by immunoSEQ multiplex PCR. The table shows roughly 63,000 clones, with about 85% occurring only once. The sequencing here drew on CD4+ or CD8+ T cells sorted from blood, taken in a trial of the OX40 agonist ivuxolimab. The receptors derive from an adult with an advanced solid tumor such as melanoma, head and neck, liver or kidney cancer. Each CDR3 is given without its conserved first and last residue. D genes are given only for firm matches.

v_gene	j_gene	d_gene	CDR3aa
TRBV2	TRBJ1-6	-	ASSRGGNSPLH
TRBV6-1	TRBJ2-2	TRBD2	ASRETSAVFGELF
TRBV5-4	TRBJ1-5	-	ASSPWGKNQPQH
TRBV5-4	TRBJ2-3	-	ASSLGGASTDTQY
TRBV7-8	TRBJ1-4	-	ASSGRVGKLF
TRBV18	TRBJ2-7	TRBD1	ASSPATGGPYEQH
TRBV5-1	TRBJ2-2	-	ASSLGGRRGTGELF
TRBV2	TRBJ2-7	-	ASSAQGLNYEQY
TRBV6-1	TRBJ1-2	-	ASSEASTANYGYT
TRBV7-3	TRBJ1-3	-	ASSSEGRTSGNTIY
TRBV5-8	TRBJ1-1	TRBD1	ASSPGDRVTEAF
TRBV19	TRBJ1-1	-	ASRVGPRAF
TRBV29-1	TRBJ1-4	-	SVGYKVDGLF
TRBV6-1	TRBJ2-3	-	ASSPGYTDTQY